These 21 T cell receptor beta chains originate from one sample sequenced in a study of T-cell memory formation after mild COVID-19. TCRdb itself ran the 5' RACE reads through MiXCR, one entry per CDR3 protein. The sample carries almost 250,000 distinct CDR3 sequences, roughly 14% recorded once. The sample comprised PBMCs or a T cell subset sorted from them (not recorded which). The receptors were gathered from an adult woman who had mild COVID-19 (a few samples of this study predate the infection). Cell type and time point are not known.

A word on this clonotype: A read error may account for a junction end that differs from germline. This chain connects TRBV6-5 to TRBJ1-5; D call uncertain. CDR3 length: 13 amino acids. Germline-derived CDR1 and CDR2 are MNHEY and SVGAGI. This CDR3 is CASSYEGNQPQHF. CDR3 DNA: TGTGCCAGTAGTTACGAGGGAAATCAGCCCCAGCATTTT.

The chain is built from TRBV7-3 and TRBJ1-2; the match to TRBD1 covers 9 bases. The CDR3 contains 14 residues. The V gene's germline CDR1 is SGHTA and CDR2 FQGTGA. V lost 5 bases, J lost 6 bases, and 7 bases stayed unmatched. CDR3 coding DNA: TGTGCCAGCAGCCCCGGGACAGGGATCGATGGCTACACCTTC. Translation gives CASSPGTGIDGYTF.

The chain joins TRBV5-5 to TRBJ2-2; a possible D gene is TRBD1 (6 bases). CDR1 and CDR2 from the germline V gene are SGHKS and YYEKEE (reference sequence). CDR3 length equals 14 residues. V gave up 0 bases and J gave up 5 bases, with 8 bases separating them. For the CDR3, the DNA is TGTGCCAGCAGCTTGGGCCAGGGGACCGGGGAGCTGTTTTTT. The encoded protein is CASSLGQGTGELFF.

This chain links TRBV7-3 with TRBJ1-1; perhaps TRBD1 as D (5 bases). V lost 0 bases and J 6 bases, leaving 14 bases between the germline ends. CDR3 length: 15 residues. Germline assignment: CDR1 SGHTA and CDR2 FQGTGA. DNA of the CDR3: TGTGCCAGCAGCTTAACTGGGGGTAGTAATGCTGAAGCTTTCTTT. It codes for CASSLTGGSNAEAFF.

The chain has TRBV6-5 and TRBJ2-7; 9 bases are a match to TRBD2. V was pared by 3 bases and J by 7 bases, with 13 bases of the junction left unmatched. Germline V lookup: CDR1 MNHEY, CDR2 SVGAGI. The CDR3 has 16 amino acids. The CDR3 reads CASSYTWGSGSGEQYF. The CDR3 region has the DNA TGTGCCAGCAGTTATACATGGGGTAGCGGGAGCGGTGAGCAGTACTTC.

This clonotype was detected only a few times. The V call is TRBV10-3, the J call TRBJ1-2; D is possibly TRBD1 (6 bases). The CDR3 is 13 residues long. Germline CDR1 and CDR2: ENHRY and SYGVKD. Trimming pared 4 bases from V and 7 bases from J, leaving 13 bases between. CDR3 sequence reads: CAISAGADRGYTF. In DNA, the CDR3 is TGTGCCATCAGTGCGGGGGCAGACCGTGGCTACACCTTC.

V usage is TRBV7-9 and J usage is TRBJ1-2; 11 bases line up with TRBD1. The CDR3 loop spans 15 amino acids. Trimming at V came to 5 bases and at J to 3 bases, leaving 5 bases not matched to a gene. Germline values: CDR1 SEHNR, CDR2 FQNEAQ (reference sequence). In nucleotides, the CDR3 is TGTGCCAGCAGCGACACGGGACAGGGGGACTATGGCTACACCTTC. Translation: CASSDTGQGDYGYTF.

Many counts were recorded for this clonotype. CDR3 sequence (DNA): TGCGCCAGCAGCTTGGGTAGCGGGGGGTCCTTAAGCTCCTACAATGAGCAGTTCTTC. The encoded protein is CASSLGSGGSLSSYNEQFF. The chain has TRBV5-1 and TRBJ2-1; 10 nucleotides agree with TRBD2. Per the germline V gene, CDR1 is SGHRS and CDR2 is YFSETQ. The CDR3 length is 19 residues. J gave up 0 bases and V 0 bases, and 9 bases lay outside the gene matches.

Only a few counts were recorded for this clonotype. This chain uses TRBV4-2 with TRBJ2-7; 10 bases fit TRBD2. V shed 0 bases, J shed 0 bases, and the junction held 8 bases outside the gene matches. The CDR3 consists of 18 residues. The germline V gene has CDR1 LGHNA and CDR2 YNFKEQ. CDR3 sequence reads: CASSQEGSGGTYSYEQYF. The CDR3 region has the DNA TGTGCCAGCAGCCAAGAGGGTAGCGGGGGGACGTACTCCTACGAGCAGTACTTC.

CDR3 in DNA: TGTGCCAGCAGCTTAAGCCACGACGGAACCTACGAGCAGTACTTC. Protein sequence: CASSLSHDGTYEQYF. The chain carries TRBV11-2 and TRBJ2-7; no clear D gene. This CDR3 has 15 residues. Germline lookup yields CDR1 SGHAT and CDR2 FQNNGV. V was pared by 2 bases and J by 2 bases, with 13 bases between.

The chain couples TRBV18 to TRBJ2-2; D ambiguous. Germline V CDR1 and CDR2: KGHSH, LQKENI. The CDR3 has 16 residues. V shed 3 bases and J shed 2 bases, with 13 bases lying between them. CDR3 residues: CASSPLGAGNTGELFF. CDR3 DNA: TGTGCCAGCTCACCCCTTGGCGCCGGAAACACCGGGGAGCTGTTTTTT.

This clonotype was counted at least ten times. This sequence joins TRBV5-1 and TRBJ1-3; TRBD1 matches 8 bases. V shed 0 bases, J shed 1 base, and the junction held 6 bases outside the gene matches. The V gene's germline CDR1 is SGHRS and CDR2 YFSETQ. This CDR3 has 17 residues. CDR3 nucleotides: TGCGCCAGCAGCTTGGAGGGACAGGCCCGATCTGGAAACACCATATATTTT. Amino acids: CASSLEGQARSGNTIYF.

The chain has TRBV20-1 and TRBJ1-5; tentative D call: TRBD1 (6 bases). The CDR3 runs to 14 residues. Trimming removed 6 bases at V and 2 bases at J, with 14 bases between. Germline V gene data show CDR1 as DFQATT and CDR2 as SNEGSKA (reference sequence). This chain's CDR3 is CSASTGSGNQPQHF. The CDR3 coding sequence is TGCAGTGCCTCCACAGGGAGCGGCAATCAGCCCCAGCATTTT.

This clonotype was picked up a small number of times. The V call is TRBV11-2, the J call TRBJ2-1, with TRBD2 as a possible D gene (6 bases). Trimming stripped 5 bases from V and 9 bases from J, with 17 bases between. Per the germline V gene, CDR1 is SGHAT and CDR2 is FQNNGV. The CDR3 runs to 14 residues. Here the CDR3 DNA reads TGTGCCAGCAGCCCGGTTCGGGAGAGGGGTGAGCAGTTCTTC. Its translation is CASSPVRERGEQFF.

This clonotype was picked up a small number of times. The chain carries TRBV20-1 and TRBJ1-2; a possible D gene is TRBD1 (5 bases). The germline CDR1 and CDR2 sequences are DFQATT and SNEGSKA (reference sequence). This CDR3 region has 11 residues. V gave up 7 bases and J gave up 7 bases, with 13 bases separating them. In nucleotides, the CDR3 is TGCAGTGTCTACAAGGGGTTTGGCTACACCTTC. Its translation is CSVYKGFGYTF.

The CDR3 DNA reads TGCAGTGCTAGAGATCAGGGGGTCTACGAGCAGTACTTC. It yields the protein CSARDQGVYEQYF. This chain uses TRBV20-1 with TRBJ2-7; TRBD1 agrees at 7 bases. The V gene end was trimmed by 0 bases and the J gene end by 3 bases; junction bases not matched to a gene: 2. The CDR3 sequence is 13 residues long. Germline CDR1 DFQATT, CDR2 SNEGSKA (reference sequence).

This clonotype showed up many times. This chain uses TRBV5-1 with TRBJ2-1, with 13 bases fitting TRBD2. CDR3 length: 16 residues. Germline CDR1 and CDR2: SGHRS and YFSETQ. V shed 3 bases, J shed 4 bases, and the junction held 4 bases outside the gene matches. CDR3 sequence reads: CASSSRLAGGYNEQFF. The DNA for the CDR3 is TGCGCCAGCAGCTCCAGACTAGCGGGGGGTTACAATGAGCAGTTCTTC. The variable domain in full, completed from reference TRBV5-1 and TRBJ2-1, reads KAGVTQTPRYLIKTRGQQVTLSCSPISGHRSVSWYQQTPGQGLQFLFEYFSETQRNKGNFPGRFSGRQFSNSRSEMNVSTLELGDSALYLCASSSRLAGGYNEQFFGPGTRLTVL.

J is TRBJ1-2 and V is TRBV2; D is ambiguous. V lost 6 bases and J lost 3, with 11 bases in between. This CDR3 spans 13 amino acids. Germline V gene sequence: CDR1 SNHLY, CDR2 FYNNEI. The CDR3: CASRRTDYYGYTF. The DNA for the CDR3 is TGTGCCAGCAGACGGACCGACTACTATGGCTACACCTTC.

The table lists this clonotype with a few counts. The chain carries TRBV6-6 and TRBJ2-5, with 11 bases that match TRBD1. Per germline, CDR1 MNHNY and CDR2 SVGAGI (reference sequence). V trimming: 5 bases; J trimming: 1 base; junction bases outside the gene matches: 3. The CDR3 spans 15 residues. CDR3 residues: CASSRGQGVQETQYF. The CDR3 nucleotides are TGTGCCAGCAGTAGGGGACAGGGGGTCCAAGAGACCCAGTACTTC.

This clonotype has only a few counts. This chain uses TRBV11-2 with TRBJ2-1; no firm D call. V was cut by 5 bases and J by 0 bases, with 17 bases left in between. Germline loops: CDR1 SGHAT, CDR2 FQNNGV. The CDR3 extends over 17 amino acids. The CDR3 region has the DNA TGTGCCAGCAGCCTTAGCCCCAACTTCGGCTCCTACAATGAGCAGTTCTTC. It codes for CASSLSPNFGSYNEQFF.

The V gene is TRBV6-5, the J gene TRBJ2-7; no definite D call. The CDR3 contains 17 residues. V dropped 7 bases and J dropped 1 base, with 23 bases sitting between them. Per germline, CDR1 MNHEY and CDR2 SVGAGI. The CDR3 region is CASKRAGVGGGSYEQYF. Here the CDR3 DNA reads TGTGCCAGCAAAAGGGCTGGTGTTGGTGGTGGGTCCTACGAGCAGTACTTC.